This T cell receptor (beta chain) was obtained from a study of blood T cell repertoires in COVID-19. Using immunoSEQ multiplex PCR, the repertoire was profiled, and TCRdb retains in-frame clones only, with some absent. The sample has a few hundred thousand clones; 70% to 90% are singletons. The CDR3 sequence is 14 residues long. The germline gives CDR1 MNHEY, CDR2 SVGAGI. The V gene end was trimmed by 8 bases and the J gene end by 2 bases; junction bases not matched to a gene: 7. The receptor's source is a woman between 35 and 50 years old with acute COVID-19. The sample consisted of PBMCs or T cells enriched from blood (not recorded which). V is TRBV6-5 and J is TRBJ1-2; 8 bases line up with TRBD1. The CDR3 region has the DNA TGTGCCAGCGTCCAGGGGGCGCGCAACTATGGCTACACCTTC. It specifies CASVQGARNYGYTF.